The clone carrying this T cell receptor beta chain was found many times. The antigen is undetermined. Time point of the sample: newly diagnosed GD, antithyroid drugs for less than 3 months. Following extraction of RNA from PBMCs, that RNA was used to make the TCR library. This specimen comes from a study of regulatory T cells in long-lasting Graves disease. CDR1 is DFQATT and CDR2 is SNEGSKA in the germline V gene (reference sequence). This CDR3 is 10 amino acids long. V was clipped by 0 bases and J by 8 bases, with 2 bases between them. Study outcomes and limitations: Researchers reported studying only peripheral blood, not thyroid tissue.

Sequencing libraries for TCR beta were prepared with iRepertoire HTBI primers and Arm-PCR of CDR3 regions. In TCRdb, the multiplex PCR reads were re-called with MiXCR into one record per CDR3 protein. The table has around 460,000 distinct CDR3 sequences, approximately 14% seen once; the top ten hold roughly 15%. Separately, the same data were catalogued under a study of T cells in Graves' hyperthyroidism and ophthalmopathy. Per that paper: Hyperthyroidism had been newly diagnosed in patients aged 18 to 65, and its duration was under 2 months.

Sequencing used peripheral blood mononuclear cells (PBMCs), obtained at new diagnosis, from a patient treated with antithyroid drugs. The receptor was isolated from a woman between 45 and 60 years old with Graves disease. The rearrangement joins TRBV20-1 to TRBJ2-1; D gene ambiguous. The CDR3 DNA reads as TGCAGTGCTAGAGATGATGAGCAGTTCTTC. As protein: CSARDDEQFF.